A single sample gave rise to the 5 T cell receptor beta chains below, sequenced in a study of shared clonotypes between healthy human individuals. Using immunoSEQ multiplex PCR, the repertoire was profiled, and TCRdb retains in-frame clones only, with some absent. The table shows about 2 million clones, with 85% to 95% occurring only once. Source material: naive CD4+ T cells sorted from blood. Subset specified: CD45RA+ positively selected. These receptors were taken from a man younger than 30 in good health.

The J gene is TRBJ1-2, the V gene TRBV28; TRBD1 matches at 11 bases. The germline V gene has CDR1 MDHEN and CDR2 SYDVKM. There are 16 residues in the CDR3. V was clipped by 4 bases and J by 4 bases; unmatched bases: 8. The CDR3 DNA reads as TGTGCCAGCAGTTCCCGAGGGACAGGGGGGGTCTATGGCTACACCTTC. It translates to CASSSRGTGGVYGYTF.

This clone came up once. The chain links TRBV6-5 to TRBJ2-2; the match to TRBD1 covers 8 bases. With 1 base clipped from V and 6 bases from J, the junction kept 4 bases outside the gene matches. Per germline, CDR1 MNHEY and CDR2 SVGAGI. The CDR3 covers 15 residues. The CDR3 nucleotides are TGTGCCAGCAGTTACTGGGGACAGGCGGCCGGGGAGCTGTTTTTT. Translation: CASSYWGQAAGELFF.

The gene calls are TRBV10-2 and TRBJ1-1; D remains ambiguous. CDR3 size: 13 residues. Deletions cut 6 bases from V and 1 base from J, with 9 bases between. CDR1 and CDR2 (germline): WSHSY, SAAADI. CDR3 DNA sequence: TGCGCCAGCAGATCTACCGAGAACACTGAAGCTTTCTTT. As protein: CASRSTENTEAFF.

This sequence joins TRBV7-9 and TRBJ2-3; either TRBD1 or TRBD2 may supply D (5 bases each). The CDR3 totals 13 residues. Per the germline V gene, CDR1 is SEHNR and CDR2 is FQNEAQ (reference sequence). V lost 2 bases and J 6 bases, leaving 9 bases between the germline ends. As DNA, the CDR3 is TGTGCCAGCAGCTTACGGGGCGACGATACGCAGTATTTT. This translates into CASSLRGDDTQYF.

V gene TRBV12-2 combines with J gene TRBJ2-7; TRBD1, as called in the table, went unchecked against the DNA. TRBV12-2 is a pseudogene locus. The CDR3 is made up of 14 amino acids. CDR3 DNA: TGTGCAAGTCGCTTTGGGACAGGGGGCTACGAGCAGTACTTC. The encoded protein is CASRFGTGGYEQYF.